This entry describes one T cell receptor beta chain. Its matching antigen is unknown. With 60 Vbeta and 13 Jbeta primers, the PCR was carried out. Measured with immunoSEQ multiplex PCR; TCRdb has only the in-frame clones, and not every one. The repertoire holds about 120,000 clones, with about 73% as singletons. Trimming removed 7 bases from V and 5 bases from J; junction bases left unmatched: 10. The CDR3 runs to 14 residues. The germline V gene encodes CDR1 MDHEN and CDR2 SYDVKM. The sample is drawn from a study of cytomegalovirus exposure and HLA in healthy donors. Broader study findings: Through in vitro validation, a few CMV-associated chains were shown to be specific for CMV antigens.

The specimen sequenced was PBMCs. This clonotype originated in a woman aged 25 to 39 in good health and CMV-seropositive. The chain combines TRBV28 with TRBJ1-2; the match to TRBD1 covers 7 bases. CDR3 protein: CASTQGVGGYGYTF. Written as DNA, the CDR3 is TGTGCCAGCACCCAGGGGGTCGGGGGTTATGGCTACACCTTC.